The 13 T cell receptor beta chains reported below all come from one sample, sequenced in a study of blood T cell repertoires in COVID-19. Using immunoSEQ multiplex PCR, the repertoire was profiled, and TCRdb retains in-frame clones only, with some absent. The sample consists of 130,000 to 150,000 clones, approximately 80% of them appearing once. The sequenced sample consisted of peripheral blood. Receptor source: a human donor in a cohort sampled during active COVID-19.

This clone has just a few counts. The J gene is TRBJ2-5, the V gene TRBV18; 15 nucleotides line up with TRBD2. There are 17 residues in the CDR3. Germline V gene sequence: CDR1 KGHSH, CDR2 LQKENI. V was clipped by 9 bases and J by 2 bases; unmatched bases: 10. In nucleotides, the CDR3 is TGTGCCAGTCATGGGACTAGCGGGGGGACCTTTCAAGAGACCCAGTACTTC. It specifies CASHGTSGGTFQETQYF.

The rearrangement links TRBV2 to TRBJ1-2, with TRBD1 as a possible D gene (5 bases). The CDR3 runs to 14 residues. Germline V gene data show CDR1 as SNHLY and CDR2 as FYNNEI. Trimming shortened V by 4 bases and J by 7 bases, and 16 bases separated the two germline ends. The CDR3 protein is CASSVEGRPAGYTF. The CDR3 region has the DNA TGTGCCAGCAGTGTGGAGGGGCGGCCGGCTGGCTACACCTTC.

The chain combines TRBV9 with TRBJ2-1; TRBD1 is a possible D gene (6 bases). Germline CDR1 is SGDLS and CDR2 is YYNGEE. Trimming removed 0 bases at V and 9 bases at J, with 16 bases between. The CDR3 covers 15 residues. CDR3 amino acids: CASSVANQGWGEQFF. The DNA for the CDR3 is TGTGCCAGCAGCGTAGCAAACCAGGGGTGGGGTGAGCAGTTCTTC.

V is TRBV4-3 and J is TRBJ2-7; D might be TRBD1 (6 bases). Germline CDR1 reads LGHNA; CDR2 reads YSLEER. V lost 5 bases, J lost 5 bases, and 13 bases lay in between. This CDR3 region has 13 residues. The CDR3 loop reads CASSTREGDEQYF. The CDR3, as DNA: TGCGCCAGCAGCACTCGCGAGGGGGACGAGCAGTACTTC.

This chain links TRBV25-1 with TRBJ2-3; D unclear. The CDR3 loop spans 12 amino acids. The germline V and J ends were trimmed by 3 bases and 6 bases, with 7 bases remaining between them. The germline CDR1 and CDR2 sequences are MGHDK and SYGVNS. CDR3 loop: CASSDLADTQYF. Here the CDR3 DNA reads TGTGCCAGCAGTGACCTCGCGGATACGCAGTATTTT. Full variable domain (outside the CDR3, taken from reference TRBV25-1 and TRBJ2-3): EADIYQTPRYLVIGTGKKITLECSQTMGHDKMYWYQQDPGMELHLIHYSYGVNSTEKGDLSSESTVSRIRTEHFPLTLESARPSHTSQYLCASSDLADTQYFGPGTRLTVL.

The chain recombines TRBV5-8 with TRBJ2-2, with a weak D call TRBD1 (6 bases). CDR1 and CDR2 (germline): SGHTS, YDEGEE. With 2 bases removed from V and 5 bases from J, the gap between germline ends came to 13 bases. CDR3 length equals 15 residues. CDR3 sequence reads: CASSFLGALTGELFF. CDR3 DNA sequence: TGTGCCAGCAGCTTTTTGGGGGCGTTGACCGGGGAGCTGTTTTTT.

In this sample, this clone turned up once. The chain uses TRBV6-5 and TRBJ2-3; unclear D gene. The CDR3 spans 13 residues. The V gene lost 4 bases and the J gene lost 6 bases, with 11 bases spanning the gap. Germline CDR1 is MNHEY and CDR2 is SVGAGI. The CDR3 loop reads CASSSLQADTQYF. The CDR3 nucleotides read TGTGCCAGCAGTTCCCTCCAGGCGGATACGCAGTATTTT.

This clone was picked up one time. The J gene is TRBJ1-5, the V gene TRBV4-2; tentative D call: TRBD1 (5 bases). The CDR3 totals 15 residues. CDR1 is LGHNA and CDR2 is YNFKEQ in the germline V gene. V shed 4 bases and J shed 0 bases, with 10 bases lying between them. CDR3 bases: TGTGCCAGCAGCCGGGAGGGGTATAGCAATCAGCCCCAGCATTTT. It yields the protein CASSREGYSNQPQHF.

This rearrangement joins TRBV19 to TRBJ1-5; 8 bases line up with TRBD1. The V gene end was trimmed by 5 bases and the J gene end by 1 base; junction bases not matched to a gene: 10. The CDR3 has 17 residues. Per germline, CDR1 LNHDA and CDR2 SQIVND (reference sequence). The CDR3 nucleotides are TGTGCCAGTAGTCGGACAGGGATGCCGATCAGCAATCAGCCCCAGCATTTT. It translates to CASSRTGMPISNQPQHF.

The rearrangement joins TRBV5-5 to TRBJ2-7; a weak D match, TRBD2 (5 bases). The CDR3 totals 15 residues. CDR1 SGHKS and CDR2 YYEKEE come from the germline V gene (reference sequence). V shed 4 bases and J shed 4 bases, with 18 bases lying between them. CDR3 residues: CASSTGGSEGYEQYF. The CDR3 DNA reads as TGTGCCAGCAGCACCGGCGGCAGCGAGGGATACGAGCAGTACTTC.

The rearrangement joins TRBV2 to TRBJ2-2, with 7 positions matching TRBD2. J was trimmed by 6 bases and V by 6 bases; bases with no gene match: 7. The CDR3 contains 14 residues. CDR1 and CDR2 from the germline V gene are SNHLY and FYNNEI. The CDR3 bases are TGTGCCAGCAGCGGACTCACTAGCGCCGGGGAGCTGTTTTTT. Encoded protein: CASSGLTSAGELFF.

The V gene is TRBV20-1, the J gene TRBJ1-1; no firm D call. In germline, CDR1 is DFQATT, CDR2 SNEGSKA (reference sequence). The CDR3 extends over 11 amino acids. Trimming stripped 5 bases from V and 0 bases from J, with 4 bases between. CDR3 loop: CSASMNTEAFF. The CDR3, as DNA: TGCAGTGCTTCCATGAACACTGAAGCTTTCTTT.

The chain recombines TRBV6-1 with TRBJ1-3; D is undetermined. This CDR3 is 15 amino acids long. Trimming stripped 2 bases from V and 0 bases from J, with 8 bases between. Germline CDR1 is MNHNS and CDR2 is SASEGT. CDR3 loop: CASSETAASGNTIYF. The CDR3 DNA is TGTGCCAGCAGTGAAACAGCCGCCTCTGGAAACACCATATATTTT.